This T cell receptor beta chain emerged from a study of neoadjuvant nivolumab and ipilimumab in lung cancer. Study results and limitations: Higher pretherapy blood TCR richness went with higher resected-tumor richness. From pretherapy to surgery, tumor richness and clonality rose with dual therapy. A small number of samples were TCR sequenced.

The CDR3 spans 15 residues. Looked up from germline, CDR1 is GTSNPN and CDR2 is SVGIG (reference sequence). Trimming took 4 bases from V and 4 from J; bases not matched to a gene: 12. Notes on this clone: The antigen remains unidentified.

Only in-frame clones appear in the TCRdb table, and some are missing; sequencing was by immunoSEQ multiplex PCR. Of approximately 40,000 clones in the sample, roughly 87% are singletons; the top ten hold 3% to 4%. The sequencing here drew on peripheral blood, taken before neoadjuvant nivolumab, alone or with ipilimumab. The chain links TRBV30 to TRBJ1-1, with 7 bases that match TRBD1. The clonotype originates from an adult with non-small cell lung cancer. The CDR3 bases are TGTGCCTGGACTCTTGGACAGGCGCGGAGCACTGAAGCTTTCTTT. It is translated as CAWTLGQARSTEAFF.